Below, 26 T cell receptor beta chains from the same sample are listed, as sequenced in a study of identical twins. Using its own MiXCR run on the 5' RACE reads, TCRdb lists one record per CDR3 protein. The sample yields 520,000 or so distinct CDR3 sequences, 22% seen once. The same specimen was also included in a second study, on T cells expressing NK-cell markers.

Sequenced material: CD4+ T cells sorted from blood. All receptors derive from a woman aged 18-35 years in good health.

This clonotype was picked up many times. The chain employs TRBV20-1 and TRBJ2-3; 8 positions agree with TRBD1. The V gene end was trimmed by 6 bases and the J gene end by 0 bases; junction bases not matched to a gene: 11. Germline CDR1 reads DFQATT; CDR2 reads SNEGSKA (reference sequence). This CDR3 spans 16 amino acids. Here the CDR3 reads CSAGSQGGRSTDTQYF. DNA for the CDR3: TGCAGTGCCGGCTCACAGGGGGGACGGAGCACAGATACGCAGTATTTT.

This clonotype appeared a few times. This rearrangement joins TRBV5-1 to TRBJ1-1, with a possible D match to TRBD1 (5 bases). The CDR3 consists of 13 residues. The germline gives CDR1 SGHRS, CDR2 YFSETQ. V was trimmed by 4 bases and J by 10 bases, leaving 17 bases between them. The CDR3 nucleotides read TGCGCCAGCAGCCCCGAGGCAGGGCAGCGAGCTTTCTTT. Translating it yields CASSPEAGQRAFF.

The V gene is TRBV7-2, the J gene TRBJ2-1; D unresolved. Germline CDR1 and CDR2: SGHTA and FQGNSA. Deletions cut 2 bases from V and 12 bases from J, with 14 bases between. This CDR3 spans 13 amino acids. The CDR3 region is CASSLKSNGAQFF. In nucleotides, the CDR3 is TGTGCCAGCAGCTTAAAGTCTAACGGAGCGCAGTTCTTC.

The table lists this clonotype with a few counts. The rearrangement links TRBV4-2 to TRBJ2-2; 11 bases are a match to TRBD1. J was trimmed by 4 bases and V by 0 bases; bases with no gene match: 7. Germline V gene data show CDR1 as LGHNA and CDR2 as YNFKEQ. CDR3 size: 18 residues. The CDR3 spells CASSQEFGQGASTGELFF. The CDR3, as DNA: TGTGCCAGCAGCCAAGAGTTTGGACAGGGGGCCAGCACCGGGGAGCTGTTTTTT.

V gene TRBV20-1 combines with J gene TRBJ1-5; D unclear. V shed 0 bases and J shed 5 bases, with 17 bases lying between them. Germline CDR1 is DFQATT and CDR2 is SNEGSKA (reference sequence). The CDR3 length is 16 residues. DNA for the CDR3: TGCAGTGCTAGAGAGTCACTAAAGAAGGCCGATCAGCCCCAGCATTTT. It specifies CSARESLKKADQPQHF.

The chain carries TRBV25-1 and TRBJ1-4; maybe TRBD1 (5 bases). CDR1 is MGHDK, CDR2 SYGVNS, per germline. The CDR3 runs 15 residues. V shed 5 bases and J shed 8 bases, with 18 bases lying between them. The CDR3 sequence: CASSTDGTVGEKLFF. CDR3 bases: TGTGCCAGCAGTACGGACGGGACGGTCGGGGAAAAACTGTTTTTT.

This clonotype has more than one count but fewer than ten. The gene calls are TRBV3-1 and TRBJ2-6, with TRBD1 matching 9 bases. The CDR3 length is 18 residues. From germline, CDR1 is LGHDT and CDR2 YNNKEL (reference sequence). J was trimmed by 0 bases and V by 7 bases; bases with no gene match: 10. DNA for the CDR3: TGTGCCAGCACCAAGGACAGGGGACCCTTCTCTGGGGCCAACGTCCTGACTTTC. Its protein is CASTKDRGPFSGANVLTF.

This clonotype was seen more than once but under ten times. The chain joins TRBV20-1 to TRBJ2-2; 8 bases match TRBD2. The V and J ends lost 7 bases and 7 bases, in that order; junction bases with no gene match: 5. This CDR3 comprises 12 residues. Germline CDR1 is DFQATT and CDR2 is SNEGSKA (reference sequence). CDR3 DNA sequence: TGCAGTGGCGGGGGGTGGAACGGGGAGCTGTTTTTT. Translation: CSGGGWNGELFF.

The table lists this clonotype with many counts. This chain joins TRBV10-3 and TRBJ2-5; D may be TRBD1 or TRBD2 (5 bases each). CDR3 length: 14 residues. Trimming pared 2 bases from V and 4 bases from J, leaving 11 bases between. The V gene's germline CDR1 is ENHRY and CDR2 SYGVKD. In nucleotides, the CDR3 is TGTGCCATCAGTGAGCGGGGTCAGGGAGAGACCCAGTACTTC. Its translation: CAISERGQGETQYF.

The chain uses TRBV10-3 and TRBJ2-1; perhaps TRBD1 as D (5 bases). CDR3 size: 13 residues. Between the trimmed V and J ends, which lost 4 bases and 3 bases, there was a span of 7 bases. CDR1 ENHRY and CDR2 SYGVKD come from the germline V gene. The CDR3, as DNA: TGTGCCATCAGTGGGGGCAACTACAATGAGCAGTTCTTC. The encoded protein is CAISGGNYNEQFF.

The chain uses TRBV6-1 and TRBJ2-2; D remains unclear. V was clipped by 5 bases and J by 1 base, with 5 bases between them. Germline V lookup: CDR1 MNHNS, CDR2 SASEGT. This CDR3 contains 13 residues. The CDR3: CASSRLNTGELFF. CDR3 in DNA: TGTGCCAGCAGTCGTCTGAACACCGGGGAGCTGTTTTTT.

This clonotype was found a few times. This chain links TRBV6-2 or TRBV6-3 with TRBJ1-2; 7 bases are shared with TRBD1. V was clipped by 4 bases and J by 4 bases; unmatched bases: 6. CDR1 and CDR2 from the germline V gene are MNHEY and SVGEGT. The CDR3 covers 14 residues. The DNA for the CDR3 is TGTGCCAGCAGTTCCAACAGGGGAAGCTATGGCTACACCTTC. Residues: CASSSNRGSYGYTF.

The rearrangement joins TRBV27 to TRBJ2-1; no definite D call. Trimming cost V 6 bases and J 6 bases, with 12 bases left between them. Germline V CDR1 and CDR2: MNHEY, SMNVEV (reference sequence). The CDR3 consists of 13 residues. CDR3 nucleotides: TGTGCCAGCAGATTACCAACGGGCAATGAGCAGTTCTTC. Residues: CASRLPTGNEQFF.

In this sample, this clonotype turned up many times. The chain joins TRBV20-1 to TRBJ1-2, with D possibly TRBD1 on 6 matching bases. The CDR3 sequence is 14 residues long. Trimming left V 0 bases short and J 8 bases short, with 16 bases between. Germline CDR1 is DFQATT and CDR2 is SNEGSKA (reference sequence). In DNA form, the CDR3 reads TGCAGTGCTAGAGATGTGAGCAGGGGTGGAGGCTACACCTTC. Translating it yields CSARDVSRGGGYTF.

This chain links TRBV20-1 with TRBJ1-6; D possibly corresponds to TRBD1 (5 bases). In germline, CDR1 is DFQATT, CDR2 SNEGSKA (reference sequence). This CDR3 comprises 15 residues. Trimming stripped 2 bases from V and 10 bases from J, with 18 bases between. The CDR3 DNA is TGCAGTGCTAGATCCCCCGGGGGAAAGGGCTCACCCCTCCACTTT. Translated: CSARSPGGKGSPLHF.

This clonotype was found a few times. The V call is TRBV6-1, the J call TRBJ2-1; TRBD2 matches 14 bases. The CDR3 consists of 15 residues. Germline CDR1 MNHNS, CDR2 SASEGT. Trimming cost V 7 bases and J 9 bases; bases outside gene matches: 8. Here the CDR3 DNA reads TGTGCCAGCATCGAGCCGGGACTAGCGGGAGCTGAGCAGTTCTTC. It translates to CASIEPGLAGAEQFF.

Of note for this clonotype: No conserved phenylalanine or tryptophan is present at the end of the CDR3, so a read error is the likely explanation. The chain recombines TRBV20-1 with TRBJ2-7; D uncertain. The CDR3 has 12 amino acids. Trimming pared 3 bases from V and 4 bases from J, leaving 10 bases between. The germline gives CDR1 DFQATT, CDR2 SNEGSKA (reference sequence). The CDR3 bases are TGCAGTGCTAGTTCGGGTCTTTACGAGCAGTACATC. Protein: CSASSGLYEQYI.

The sample holds a few counts of this clonotype. The rearrangement links TRBV9 to TRBJ1-1, with TRBD1 identical over 7 bases. The CDR3 is made up of 15 amino acids. Germline CDR1 reads SGDLS; CDR2 reads YYNGEE. The junction had 8 bases not matched to a gene; V was cut back by 3 bases and J by 3 bases. CDR3 DNA sequence: TGTGCCAGCAGCGGCCCCAGGGGGGGGGACACTGAAGCTTTCTTT. It yields the protein CASSGPRGGDTEAFF.

The genes are TRBV20-1 and TRBJ2-3; 7 bases align to TRBD1. The germline CDR1 and CDR2 sequences are DFQATT and SNEGSKA (reference sequence). The ends lost 0 bases at V and 3 bases at J; junction bases unmatched: 6. This CDR3 comprises 15 residues. The CDR3 DNA sequence: TGCAGTGCTAGAGATCCTGTCAGGGGGACAGATACGCAGTATTTT. This sequence encodes CSARDPVRGTDTQYF.

V usage is TRBV7-3 and J usage is TRBJ2-5; no reliable D call. Germline CDR1 reads SGHTA; CDR2 reads FQGTGA. This CDR3 has 13 residues. Trimming removed 6 bases from V and 7 bases from J, with 15 bases in between. Written as DNA, the CDR3 is TGTGCCAGCAGTATGAGATCCCTGGGGACCCAGTACTTC. This translates into CASSMRSLGTQYF. Based on the CDR3 plus reference TRBV7-3 and TRBJ2-5, the full variable domain is GAGVSQTPSNKVTEKGKYVELRCDPISGHTALYWYRQSLGQGPEFLIYFQGTGAADDSGLPNDRFFAVRPEGSVSTLKIQRTERGDSAVYLCASSMRSLGTQYFGPGTRLLVL.

This clonotype was counted between two and nine times. This chain connects TRBV14 to TRBJ2-7, with D perhaps TRBD2 (5 bases). V was trimmed by 1 base and J by 0 bases, leaving 10 bases between them. Germline loops: CDR1 SGHDN, CDR2 FVKESK. This CDR3 has 15 amino acids. The CDR3 coding sequence is TGTGCCAGCAGCCAAGTCGGCGGACTCTCCTACGAGCAGTACTTC. Encoded protein: CASSQVGGLSYEQYF.

This clonotype has a count of ten or more. The rearrangement joins TRBV20-1 to TRBJ1-1, with TRBD1 matching 7 bases. The CDR3 length is 11 residues. Germline V gene lookup returns CDR1 DFQATT and CDR2 SNEGSKA (reference sequence). Trimming cost V 3 bases and J 11 bases; bases outside gene matches: 6. The chain's CDR3 is CSASQGVWAFF. The CDR3 DNA reads TGCAGTGCTAGCCAGGGGGTCTGGGCTTTCTTT.

Here the CDR3 DNA reads TGTGCCAGTAAGCGGAGCCAGGTAGGAAATGAGCAGTTCTTC. The encoded protein is CASKRSQVGNEQFF. The rearrangement joins TRBV19 to TRBJ2-1; possible D gene TRBD2, 5 bases. Trimming left V 7 bases short and J 7 bases short, with 17 bases between. The CDR3 contains 14 residues. Germline lookup yields CDR1 LNHDA and CDR2 SQIVND (reference sequence).

This clonotype was counted many times. This chain uses TRBV10-3 with TRBJ2-1; maybe TRBD2 (5 bases). This CDR3 has 12 amino acids. V lost 11 bases, J lost 5 bases, and 13 bases lay in between. Per the germline V gene, CDR1 is ENHRY and CDR2 is SYGVKD. The CDR3 coding sequence is TGTGCCTCCAGGACTGGAAACAATGAGCAGTTCTTC. It codes for CASRTGNNEQFF.

The chain couples TRBV20-1 to TRBJ2-1; D tentatively reads TRBD1 or TRBD2 (5 bases each). CDR1 DFQATT and CDR2 SNEGSKA come from the germline V gene (reference sequence). The V end was cut by 0 bases, the J end by 8 bases, with 14 bases between. The CDR3 sequence is 14 residues long. The CDR3 spells CSAREGTLGDEQFF. DNA for the CDR3: TGCAGTGCTAGAGAGGGGACCCTCGGGGATGAGCAGTTCTTC.

The sample holds a few counts of this clonotype. The chain is built from TRBV18 and TRBJ2-1; possible D gene TRBD1, 6 bases. Between the trimmed V and J ends, which lost 6 bases and 7 bases, there was a span of 16 bases. Germline CDR1 and CDR2: KGHSH and LQKENI. The CDR3 is 14 residues long. CDR3 bases: TGTGCCAGCTCGCACAGGGAATTTAGGAATGAGCAGTTCTTC. It yields the protein CASSHREFRNEQFF.